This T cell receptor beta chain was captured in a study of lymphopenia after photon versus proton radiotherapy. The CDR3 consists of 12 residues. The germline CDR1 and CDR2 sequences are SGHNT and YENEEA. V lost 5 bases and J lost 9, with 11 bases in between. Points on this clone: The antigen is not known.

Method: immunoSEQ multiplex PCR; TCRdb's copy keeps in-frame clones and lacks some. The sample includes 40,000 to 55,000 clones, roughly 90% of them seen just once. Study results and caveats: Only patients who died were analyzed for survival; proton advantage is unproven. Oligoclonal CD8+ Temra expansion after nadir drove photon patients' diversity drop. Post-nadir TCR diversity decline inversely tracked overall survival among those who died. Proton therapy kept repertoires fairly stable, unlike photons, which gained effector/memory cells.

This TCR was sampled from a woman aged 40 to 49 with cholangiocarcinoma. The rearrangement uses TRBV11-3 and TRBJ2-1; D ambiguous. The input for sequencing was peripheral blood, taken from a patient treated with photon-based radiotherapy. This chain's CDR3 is CASSKVAIEQFF. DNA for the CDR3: TGTGCCAGCAGCAAAGTGGCCATTGAGCAGTTCTTC.